Below are 9 T cell receptor beta chains sequenced from a single sample in a study of a mutant IDH1 vaccine in newly diagnosed glioma. Antigens of these TCRs are unknown. Assay used: immunoSEQ multiplex PCR; TCRdb lists only in-frame clones, some missing. The table shows about 60,000 clones, with 65% to 85% occurring only once. The time point here: week 11, during vaccination. What each vaccine dose contained was 300 ug of mutant IDH1 20-mer peptide, accompanied by topical imiquimod. Sequenced here: PBMCs, sampled from a glioma patient whose treatment included an IDH1 peptide vaccine. These receptors were obtained from a woman in her fifties or sixties with glioma.

This clone was seen only once. The chain links TRBV14 to TRBJ2-7; a possible D gene is TRBD2 (5 bases). This CDR3 is 16 amino acids long. V gave up 0 bases and J gave up 9 bases, with 21 bases separating them. Germline CDR1 SGHDN, CDR2 FVKESK. The CDR3 loop reads CASSQDGARTVVRQYF. CDR3 nucleotide sequence: TGTGCCAGCAGCCAAGATGGCGCCAGGACTGTCGTTAGGCAGTACTTC.

The chain links TRBV27 to TRBJ1-1; a possible D gene is TRBD1 (5 bases). The CDR3 runs to 13 residues. Germline V gene data show CDR1 as MNHEY and CDR2 as SMNVEV (reference sequence). The V gene lost 5 bases and the J gene lost 1 base, with 8 bases spanning the gap. For the CDR3, the DNA is TGTGCCAGCAGTCAGGGCTGGAACACTGAAGCTTTCTTT. Amino acids: CASSQGWNTEAFF.

In nucleotides, the CDR3 is TGTGCCAGCAGCGATCAGCGGGGGGATTTGACAGATACGCAGTATTTT. Residues: CASSDQRGDLTDTQYF. V usage is TRBV5-4 and J usage is TRBJ2-3, with 9 bases identical to TRBD2. Germline assignment: CDR1 SGHNT and CDR2 YYREEE (reference sequence). The CDR3 consists of 16 residues. V was pared by 4 bases and J by 3 bases, with 9 bases of the junction left unmatched.

The CDR3 DNA reads as TGTGCCAGCAGCTTAGGGGTCTCTTTGAACACTGAAGCTTTCTTT. This translates into CASSLGVSLNTEAFF. The chain joins TRBV7-2 to TRBJ1-1; no definite D call. Looked up from germline, CDR1 is SGHTA and CDR2 is FQGNSA. The CDR3 consists of 15 residues. V was cut by 1 base and J by 0 bases, with 9 bases left in between.

V usage is TRBV10-3 and J usage is TRBJ1-4, with 10 bases fitting TRBD1. This CDR3 is 15 amino acids long. The V and J ends lost 6 bases and 8 bases, in that order; junction bases with no gene match: 9. CDR1 is ENHRY, CDR2 SYGVKD, per germline. CDR3 loop: CAIRRGQGIGEKLFF. CDR3 DNA: TGTGCCATCAGAAGGGGACAGGGGATTGGGGAAAAACTGTTTTTT.

This clone was detected only a few times. The V gene is TRBV19, the J gene TRBJ1-5; unclear D gene. Trimming took off 1 base at V and 6 bases at J, with 10 bases between the two ends. CDR3 size: 14 residues. Germline V gene lookup returns CDR1 LNHDA and CDR2 SQIVND (reference sequence). CDR3 sequence (DNA): TGTGCCAGTAGTATAGGAGTCTTAGGTCAGCCCCAGCATTTT. Translated: CASSIGVLGQPQHF.

The rearrangement links TRBV30 to TRBJ2-7; 7 bases agree with TRBD1. Losses at the gene ends were 2 bases for V and 4 bases for J; bases not matched to a gene: 5. The CDR3 length is 13 residues. The germline gives CDR1 GTSNPN, CDR2 SVGIG (reference sequence). CDR3 DNA: TGTGCCTGGAGTAAAGGGGGCCCGTACGAGCAGTACTTC. Translated: CAWSKGGPYEQYF.

This chain uses TRBV6-5 with TRBJ2-7, with TRBD1 matching over 7 bases. CDR3 length equals 15 residues. V lost 5 bases, J lost 1 base, and 8 bases stayed unmatched. Germline V lookup: CDR1 MNHEY, CDR2 SVGAGI. CDR3 region: CASSLDREPSYEQYF. The CDR3 region has the DNA TGTGCCAGCAGTCTTGACAGGGAGCCATCCTACGAGCAGTACTTC.

The chain has TRBV4-1 and TRBJ2-7; either TRBD1 or TRBD2 may fit D (5 bases each). CDR1 and CDR2 from the germline V gene are MGHRA and YSYEKL. This CDR3 comprises 14 residues. Trimming cost V 4 bases and J 6 bases, with 16 bases left between them. The CDR3 spells CASSRTVGDREQYF. CDR3 sequence (DNA): TGCGCCAGCAGCCGCACTGTGGGGGATCGCGAGCAGTACTTC.